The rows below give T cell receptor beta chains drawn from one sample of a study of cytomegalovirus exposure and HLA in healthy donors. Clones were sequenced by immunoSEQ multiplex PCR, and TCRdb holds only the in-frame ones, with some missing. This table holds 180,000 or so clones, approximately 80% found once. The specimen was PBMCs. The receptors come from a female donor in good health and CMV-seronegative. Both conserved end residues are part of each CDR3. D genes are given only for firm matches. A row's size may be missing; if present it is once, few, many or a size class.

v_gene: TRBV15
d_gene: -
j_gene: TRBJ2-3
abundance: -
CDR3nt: TGTGCCACCGCCAAGGGGCTAGTCAGCACAGATACGCAGTATTTT
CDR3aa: CATAKGLVSTDTQYF

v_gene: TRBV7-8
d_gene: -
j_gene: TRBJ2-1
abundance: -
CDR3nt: TGTGCCAGCAGCTTAGGGGCACTTAGCTCCTACAATGAGCAGTTCTTC
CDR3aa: CASSLGALSSYNEQFF

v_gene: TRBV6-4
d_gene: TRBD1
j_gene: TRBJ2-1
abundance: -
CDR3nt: TGTGCCAGCAGTGTCGGGACAGGGGGCTCGAATGAGCAGTTCTTC
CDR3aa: CASSVGTGGSNEQFF

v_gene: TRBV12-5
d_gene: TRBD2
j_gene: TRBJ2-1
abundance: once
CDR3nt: TGTGCTAGTGGTCTGAGGGAGGGCCTCGAGCAGTTCTTC
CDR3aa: CASGLREGLEQFF

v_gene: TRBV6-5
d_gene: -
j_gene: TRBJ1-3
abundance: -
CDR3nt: TGTGCCAGCAGGCCCCCCGGGGGTAACACCATATATTTT
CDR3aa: CASRPPGGNTIYF

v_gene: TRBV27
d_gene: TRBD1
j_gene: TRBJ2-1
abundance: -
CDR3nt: TGTGCCAGCAGTAGTGGGGACAGCCCCGGCTATGAGCAGTTCTTC
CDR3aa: CASSSGDSPGYEQFF

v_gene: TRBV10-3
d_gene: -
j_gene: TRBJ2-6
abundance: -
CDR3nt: TGTGCCATCAGTGAGACGGCAGGTTTAGGCTCTGGGGCCAACGTCCTGACTTTC
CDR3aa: CAISETAGLGSGANVLTF

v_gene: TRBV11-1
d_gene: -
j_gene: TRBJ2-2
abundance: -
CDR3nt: TGTGCCAGCAGCTTATGGAGGGGGAACACCGGGGAGCTGTTTTTT
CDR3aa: CASSLWRGNTGELFF

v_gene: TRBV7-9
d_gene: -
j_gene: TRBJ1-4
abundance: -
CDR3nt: TGTTCCAGCAGCCTATTGGGGGGGACACTGGATGAAAAACTGTTTTTT
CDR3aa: CSSSLLGGTLDEKLFF

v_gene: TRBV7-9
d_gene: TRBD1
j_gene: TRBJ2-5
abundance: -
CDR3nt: TGTGCCAGCAGCCGGACAGGGGCCAACCTCCAAGAGACCCAGTACTTC
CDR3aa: CASSRTGANLQETQYF

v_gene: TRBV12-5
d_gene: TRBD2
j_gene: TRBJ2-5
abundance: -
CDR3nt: TGTGCTAGTGGCGGGGGGGCCTTGCCAGAGACCCAGTACTTC
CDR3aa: CASGGGALPETQYF